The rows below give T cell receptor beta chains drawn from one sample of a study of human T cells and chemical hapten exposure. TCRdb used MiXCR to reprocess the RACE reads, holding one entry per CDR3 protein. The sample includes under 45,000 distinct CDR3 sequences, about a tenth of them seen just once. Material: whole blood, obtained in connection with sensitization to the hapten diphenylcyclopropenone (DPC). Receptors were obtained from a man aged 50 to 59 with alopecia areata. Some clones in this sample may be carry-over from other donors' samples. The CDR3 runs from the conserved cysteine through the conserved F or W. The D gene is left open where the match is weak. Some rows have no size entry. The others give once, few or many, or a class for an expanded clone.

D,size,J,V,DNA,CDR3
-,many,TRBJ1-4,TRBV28,TGTGCCAGCAGCCATAATGAAAAACTGTTTTTT,CASSHNEKLFF
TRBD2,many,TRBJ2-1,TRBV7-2,TGTGCCAGCAGCAAAAAGGGGACTACAGGTGAGCAGTTCTTC,CASSKKGTTGEQFF
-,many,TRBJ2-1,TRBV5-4,TGTGCCAGCAGCTTGGATGAAGGAGGCGAGCAGTTCTTC,CASSLDEGGEQFF
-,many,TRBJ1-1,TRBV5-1,TGCGCCAGCAGCTTGATGTTCGGTCGATTCACTGAAGCTTTCTTT,CASSLMFGRFTEAFF
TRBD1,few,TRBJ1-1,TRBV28,TGTGCCAGCAGTTTACAGGGGGCTCCCATGAACACTGAAGCTTTCTTT,CASSLQGAPMNTEAFF
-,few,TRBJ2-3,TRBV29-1,TGCAGCGTTGAAACAGGGGAGGCCCCAGATACGCAGTATTTT,CSVETGEAPDTQYF
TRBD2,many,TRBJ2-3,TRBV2,TGTGCCAGCAGTCGACTAGCGGGGGGCACAGATACGCAGTATTTT,CASSRLAGGTDTQYF
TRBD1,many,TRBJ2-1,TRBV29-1,TGCAGCGCGGACAGGAGCTCCTACAATGAGCAGTTCTTC,CSADRSSYNEQFF
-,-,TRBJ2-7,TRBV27,TGTGCCAGCAGTTTATCGGTCCGACATAAGACCTACGAGCAGTACTTC,CASSLSVRHKTYEQYF
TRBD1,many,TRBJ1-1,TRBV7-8,TGTGCCAGCAGCTCCCCGCCCGGGACAGGGGGCTACACTGAAGCTTTCTTT,CASSSPPGTGGYTEAFF
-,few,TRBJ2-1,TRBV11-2,TGTGCCAGCAGCTTAGGTCGAAGCTCCTACAATGAGCAGTTCTTC,CASSLGRSSYNEQFF
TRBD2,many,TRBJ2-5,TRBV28,TGTGCCAGCAGTTTAGCAAGGCGGGGGAAAGAGACCCAGTACTTC,CASSLARRGKETQYF
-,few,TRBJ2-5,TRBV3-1,TGTGCCAGCAGCCAAGTCCGTCGGGAGACCCAGTACTTC,CASSQVRRETQYF
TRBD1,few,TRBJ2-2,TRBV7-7,TGTGCTAGCAGCTTAACCATGATGGGTGCAGGGGGAGCCACCGGGGAGCTGTTTTTT,CASSLTMMGAGGATGELFF
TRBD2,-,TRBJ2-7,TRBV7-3,TGTGCCAGCAGCCCCGATGGCCGCGGGAGGGCCCACGAGCAGTACTTC,CASSPDGRGRAHEQYF
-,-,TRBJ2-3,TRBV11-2,TGTGCCAGCAGCCCGTCGACAGTCTTAAATACGCAGTATTTT,CASSPSTVLNTQYF
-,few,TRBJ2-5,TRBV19,TGTGCCAGTAGTAGGACATACCAAGAGACCCAGTACTTC,CASSRTYQETQYF
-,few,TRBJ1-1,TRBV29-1,TGCAGCGTTGAAGATCCGGGAAGTAGGGCTGAAGCTTTCTTT,CSVEDPGSRAEAFF
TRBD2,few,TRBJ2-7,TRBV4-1,TGCGCCAGCAGCCAAACGGGACTAGCAATCTACGAGCAGTACTTC,CASSQTGLAIYEQYF
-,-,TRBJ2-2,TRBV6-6,TGTGCCAGCAGTCCCCAGGGTTTCACCGGGGAGCTGTTTTTT,CASSPQGFTGELFF
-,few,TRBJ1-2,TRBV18,TGTGCCAGCTCACCCTCATCGGGAGGGAGCTATGGCTACACCTTC,CASSPSSGGSYGYTF
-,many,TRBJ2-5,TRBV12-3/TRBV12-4,TGTGCCAGCAGTTTTAACAATCAAGAGACCCAGTACTTC,CASSFNNQETQYF
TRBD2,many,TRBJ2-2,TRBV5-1,TGCGCCAGCAGCCCTACTAGCGCCCCGGGCACCGGGGAGCTGTTTTTT,CASSPTSAPGTGELFF
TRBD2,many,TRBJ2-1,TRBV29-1,TGCAGCGTTGAGGAATTTGCGGGAGCGGGTGAGCAGTTCTTC,CSVEEFAGAGEQFF
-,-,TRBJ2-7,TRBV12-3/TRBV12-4,TGTGCCAGCAGTTACGGTACCTACGAGCAGTACTTC,CASSYGTYEQYF
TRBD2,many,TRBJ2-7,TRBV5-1,TGCGCCAGCAGCGAACTAGCGGGGCCCTACGAGCAGTACTTC,CASSELAGPYEQYF
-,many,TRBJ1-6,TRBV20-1,TGCAGTGCTAAGGGGTCTAATAATTCACCCCTCCACTTT,CSAKGSNNSPLHF
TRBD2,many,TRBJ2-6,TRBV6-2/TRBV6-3,TGTGCCAGCAGACCAGAAGCGGGAGGTAGTTCTGGGGCCAACGTCCTGACTTTC,CASRPEAGGSSGANVLTF